Below, 25 T cell receptor beta chains from the same sample are listed, as sequenced in a study of T cell repertoires in cytomegalovirus infection. TCRdb independently ran MiXCR on the reads; one entry per CDR3 protein. The table lists some 350,000 distinct CDR3 sequences, about 27% of them singletons. Antigen specificity for these receptors is unknown. The specimen comprised cultured PBMCs, sampled from culture after CMV antigen stimulation. These receptors originate from a human donor in good health (CMV status not recorded). Some clones in this sample may be carry-over from other donors' samples.

This clonotype was seen only once. J is TRBJ2-5 and V is TRBV6-1; TRBD1 is a possible D gene (6 bases). CDR1 MNHNS and CDR2 SASEGT come from the germline V gene. The CDR3 contains 14 residues. Trimming cost V 1 base and J 5 bases, with 11 bases left between them. This chain's CDR3 is CASSEGPGVETQYF. The CDR3 bases are TGTGCCAGCAGTGAAGGGCCAGGGGTGGAGACCCAGTACTTC.

V gene TRBV15 combines with J gene TRBJ2-1; tentatively, D is TRBD2 (7 bases). The CDR3 covers 15 residues. Trimming removed 2 bases at V and 6 bases at J, with 14 bases between. Per the germline V gene, CDR1 is LNHNV and CDR2 is YYDKDF (reference sequence). The CDR3 DNA reads as TGTGCCACCAGCAGAAGGGGGGGGTTGATCAATGAGCAGTTCTTC. It yields the protein CATSRRGGLINEQFF.

The chain joins TRBV5-1 to TRBJ2-2; 11 nucleotides line up with TRBD2. The CDR3 is made up of 17 amino acids. V lost 1 base and J lost 4; bases outside the gene matches: 6. CDR1 is SGHRS and CDR2 is YFSETQ in the germline V gene. This chain's CDR3 is CASSLILAGERTGELFF. CDR3 nucleotide sequence: TGCGCCAGCAGCTTGATACTAGCGGGAGAACGCACCGGGGAGCTGTTTTTT.

The chain links TRBV18 to TRBJ1-2, with no clear D. Germline V CDR1 and CDR2: KGHSH, LQKENI. This CDR3 spans 13 amino acids. Trimming took 2 bases from V and 3 from J, leaving 7 bases between them. In nucleotides, the CDR3 is TGTGCCAGCTCACCAAAGGTCGACTATGGCTACACCTTC. Protein sequence: CASSPKVDYGYTF.

This clonotype has at least ten counts. The V gene is TRBV7-8, the J gene TRBJ2-1; 9 nucleotides agree with TRBD2. V lost 5 bases and J lost 6; bases outside the gene matches: 8. Germline V gene data show CDR1 as SGHVS and CDR2 as FQNEAQ. The CDR3 covers 15 residues. For the CDR3, the DNA is TGTGCCAGCAGCCCCACTAGCGGGTTTACCAATGAGCAGTTCTTC. Protein sequence: CASSPTSGFTNEQFF.

This clonotype was detected many times. The rearrangement links TRBV24-1 to TRBJ2-7; 10 bases align to TRBD2. V was clipped by 2 bases and J by 6 bases; unmatched bases: 9. The germline V gene encodes CDR1 KGHDR and CDR2 SFDVKD. The CDR3 loop spans 16 amino acids. This CDR3 reads CATSDSSSGSIREQYF. The DNA of the CDR3 is TGTGCCACCAGTGATTCATCTAGCGGGAGTATTCGCGAGCAGTACTTC.

The rearrangement uses TRBV6-1 and TRBJ2-5; 7 bases align to TRBD1. With V trimmed by 7 bases and J by 0 bases, 11 bases remained unmatched. Germline loops: CDR1 MNHNS, CDR2 SASEGT. CDR3 length: 16 amino acids. The CDR3 bases are TGTGCCAGCATTAACAGGGGAAAGGGGTACCAAGAGACCCAGTACTTC. It yields the protein CASINRGKGYQETQYF.

This clonotype was recorded only once. The V and J genes are TRBV7-4 and TRBJ1-1; D ambiguous. Germline CDR1 and CDR2: SGHVT and SQSDAQ. V lost 5 bases, J lost 0 bases, and 10 bases lay in between. This CDR3 is built from 14 residues. The CDR3 protein is CASSQWTLNTEAFF. The CDR3, as DNA: TGTGCCAGCAGCCAGTGGACCCTGAACACTGAAGCTTTCTTT.

The chain links TRBV6-5 to TRBJ2-1; the D is unclear. CDR3 length equals 16 residues. Trimming removed 0 bases from V and 0 bases from J, with 9 bases in between. CDR1 and CDR2 from the germline V gene are MNHEY and SVGAGI. CDR3 residues: CASSYSELSSYNEQFF. The CDR3 nucleotides read TGTGCCAGCAGTTACTCAGAGCTTAGCTCCTACAATGAGCAGTTCTTC.

This clonotype came up a few times. V usage is TRBV7-2 and J usage is TRBJ2-2, with D possibly TRBD1 on 6 matching bases. Germline V CDR1 and CDR2: SGHTA, FQGNSA. Trimming took off 4 bases at V and 4 bases at J, with 10 bases between the two ends. The CDR3 totals 14 residues. The CDR3: CASSSRGPTGELFF. The CDR3 DNA sequence: TGTGCCAGCAGCTCCAGGGGCCCCACCGGGGAGCTGTTTTTT. The variable domain in full, with the rest retrieved from reference TRBV7-2 and TRBJ2-2, is GAGVSQSPSNKVTEKGKDVELRCDPISGHTALYWYRQSLGQGLEFLIYFQGNSAPDKSGLPSDRFSAERTGGSVSTLTIQRTQQEDSAVYLCASSSRGPTGELFFGEGSRLTVL.

This clonotype was observed a few times. The rearrangement links TRBV11-3 to TRBJ2-5; 12 positions match TRBD2. The CDR3 loop spans 17 amino acids. The germline gives CDR1 SGHNT, CDR2 YENEEA. V was clipped by 4 bases and J by 1 base; unmatched bases: 7. The CDR3 is CASSWGLAGDRQETQYF. CDR3 bases: TGTGCCAGCAGCTGGGGACTAGCGGGCGATCGCCAAGAGACCCAGTACTTC.

The chain couples TRBV4-1 to TRBJ2-5; unclear D gene. The CDR3 extends over 15 amino acids. Germline values: CDR1 MGHRA, CDR2 YSYEKL. The V gene lost 1 base and the J gene lost 2 bases, with 11 bases spanning the gap. CDR3: CASSQVGLRQETQYF. CDR3 bases: TGCGCCAGCAGCCAAGTTGGCCTTAGACAAGAGACCCAGTACTTC.

This clonotype was seen ten or more times. The chain uses TRBV7-2 and TRBJ1-5; D remains unclear. The V end lost 5 bases, the J end lost 0 bases, and 8 bases lay between the germline ends. This CDR3 spans 14 amino acids. Germline V gene data show CDR1 as SGHTA and CDR2 as FQGNSA. The CDR3 region is CASSPEYSNQPQHF. In DNA form, the CDR3 reads TGTGCCAGCAGCCCAGAATATAGCAATCAGCCCCAGCATTTT.

This clonotype has just a few counts. This chain joins TRBV7-2 and TRBJ2-3; 7 bases are a match to TRBD2. V was pared by 6 bases and J by 2 bases, with 8 bases of the junction left unmatched. From germline, CDR1 is SGHTA and CDR2 FQGNSA. The CDR3 length is 15 residues. The CDR3 DNA is TGTGCCAGCAGGGCCCCGGGACTAATCACAGATACGCAGTATTTT. As protein: CASRAPGLITDTQYF.

This clonotype has a count of ten or more. The V and J genes are TRBV7-9 and TRBJ2-1, with 8 bases aligning to TRBD1. The germline V gene has CDR1 SEHNR and CDR2 FQNEAQ (reference sequence). This CDR3 has 14 amino acids. Trimming removed 1 base from V and 5 bases from J; junction bases left unmatched: 1. Here the CDR3 DNA reads TGTGCCAGCAGCTTAGTGACAGGGGACAATGAGCAGTTCTTC. Its translation is CASSLVTGDNEQFF.

The chain links TRBV6-1 to TRBJ2-3, with TRBD2 matching 11 bases. CDR1 and CDR2 (germline): MNHNS, SASEGT. The junction had 4 bases not matched to a gene; V was cut back by 1 base and J by 10 bases. The CDR3 has 14 residues. CDR3 sequence reads: CASSEETSGIAQYF. The DNA for the CDR3 is TGTGCCAGCAGTGAAGAGACTAGCGGGATCGCGCAGTATTTT.

This clonotype was counted only a few times. This chain uses TRBV7-9 with TRBJ1-6; 8 bases are a match to TRBD1. J lost 4 bases, V lost 4 bases, and 6 bases had no gene match. CDR3 length equals 16 residues. Germline CDR1 reads SEHNR; CDR2 reads FQNEAQ (reference sequence). The CDR3: CASSSTGDGYNSPLHF. CDR3 nucleotide sequence: TGTGCCAGCAGCTCGACAGGGGACGGGTATAATTCACCCCTCCACTTT.

The gene calls are TRBV19 and TRBJ1-2; D uncertain. CDR1 is LNHDA and CDR2 is SQIVND in the germline V gene (reference sequence). The CDR3 has 14 amino acids. Trimming cost V 10 bases and J 4 bases, with 19 bases left between them. The CDR3 nucleotides are TGTGCCATCCCTTTGCGGGTACCCGCCTATGGCTACACCTTC. Its protein product is CAIPLRVPAYGYTF.

The sample holds a few counts of this clonotype. The J gene is TRBJ2-7, the V gene TRBV7-8, with no clear D. Trimming took off 5 bases at V and 2 bases at J, with 16 bases between the two ends. The CDR3 totals 15 residues. CDR1 is SGHVS, CDR2 FQNEAQ, per germline. The CDR3, as DNA: TGTGCCAGCAGCCCCTCTTTGGGGTATCCCTACGAGCAGTACTTC. Translating gives CASSPSLGYPYEQYF.

This clonotype was counted between two and nine times. J is TRBJ1-5 and V is TRBV28, with 7 bases fitting TRBD1. The junction had 2 bases not matched to a gene; V was cut back by 1 base and J by 5 bases. This CDR3 comprises 14 residues. The V gene's germline CDR1 is MDHEN and CDR2 SYDVKM. In DNA, the CDR3 is TGTGCCAGCAGTTTATCCACAGGGGATCAGCCCCAGCATTTT. Its translation: CASSLSTGDQPQHF.

This clonotype was seen repeatedly, ten times or more. The gene calls are TRBV19 and TRBJ2-1; D is tentatively TRBD1 or TRBD2 (7 bases each). Trimming removed 3 bases at V and 0 bases at J, with 15 bases between. Germline V lookup: CDR1 LNHDA, CDR2 SQIVND (reference sequence). The CDR3 spans 17 residues. The CDR3 region is CASSMGRGDSSYNEQFF. In nucleotides, the CDR3 is TGTGCCAGTAGTATGGGGAGGGGGGACAGCTCCTACAATGAGCAGTTCTTC.

The chain recombines TRBV7-9 with TRBJ2-1, with D possibly matching TRBD2 (5 bases). Germline V lookup: CDR1 SEHNR, CDR2 FQNEAQ (reference sequence). V lost 1 base to trimming and J lost 4 bases, with 14 bases between them. The CDR3 has 16 residues. The CDR3 DNA follows: TGTGCCAGCAGCTTAGGGGTGGCGACGGGGTACAATGAGCAGTTCTTC. Amino acids: CASSLGVATGYNEQFF. Using reference TRBV7-9 and TRBJ2-1 for the parts outside the CDR3, the full variable domain is DTGVSQNPRHKITKRGQNVTFRCDPISEHNRLYWYRQTLGQGPEFLTYFQNEAQLEKSRLLSDRFSAERPKGSFSTLEIQRTEQGDSAMYLCASSLGVATGYNEQFFGPGTRLTVL.

V gene TRBV19 combines with J gene TRBJ2-3; maybe TRBD2 (5 bases). V lost 6 bases, J lost 2 bases, and 6 bases lay in between. The V gene's germline CDR1 is LNHDA and CDR2 SQIVND (reference sequence). The CDR3 extends over 12 amino acids. The CDR3 DNA follows: TGTGCCAGTAGCGGGGTCACAGATACGCAGTATTTT. This gives the protein CASSGVTDTQYF.

The chain links TRBV5-1 to TRBJ1-3, with 10 bases matching TRBD1. V shed 2 bases and J 4 bases; nucleotides not matched to a gene: 6. Germline-derived CDR1 and CDR2 are SGHRS and YFSETQ. This CDR3 has 16 residues. CDR3: CASSLPGQGTGNTIYF. In DNA, the CDR3 is TGCGCCAGCAGCTTACCGGGACAGGGGACAGGAAACACCATATATTTT.

The table lists this clonotype with many counts. The CDR3 loop is CATGGGNQPQHF. The CDR3, as DNA: TGTGCCACCGGGGGTGGCAATCAGCCCCAGCATTTT. The chain uses TRBV10-3 and TRBJ1-5; tentatively, D is TRBD1 (5 bases). Looked up from germline, CDR1 is ENHRY and CDR2 is SYGVKD. V was trimmed by 10 bases and J by 2 bases, leaving 9 bases between them. The CDR3 covers 12 residues.